This T cell receptor (beta chain) originates from a study of blood T cell repertoires in COVID-19. CDR1 is SEHNR and CDR2 is FQNEAQ in the germline V gene (reference sequence). V was shortened by 3 bases and J by 2 bases, with 8 bases between the two germline ends. The CDR3 totals 13 residues. The method was immunoSEQ multiplex PCR; TCRdb's version includes in-frame clones alone and lacks a portion of them. Counted here are 150,000 to 200,000 clones, over 85% occurring once; the ten biggest clones make up roughly 4.8%. The receptor's source is a woman aged 45-59 years with acute or convalescent COVID-19. The chain is built from TRBV7-9 and TRBJ2-7; D call uncertain. The sequencing sample was made of peripheral blood. The CDR3 here is CASSLGSTYEQYF. CDR3 DNA: TGTGCCAGCAGCTTGGGCAGCACCTACGAGCAGTACTTC. The entire variable domain, with the rest obtained from reference TRBV7-9 and TRBJ2-7, is as follows: DTGVSQNPRHKITKRGQNVTFRCDPISEHNRLYWYRQTLGQGPEFLTYFQNEAQLEKSRLLSDRFSAERPKGSFSTLEIQRTEQGDSAMYLCASSLGSTYEQYFGPGTRLTVT.